A single sample is the source of the 2 T cell receptor beta chains below, sequenced in a study of blood T cell repertoires in COVID-19. TCRdb's table, derived via immunoSEQ multiplex PCR, lists solely in-frame clones and lacks some. Among roughly 120,000 clones listed, approximately 80% were seen once. The sample comprised peripheral blood. The receptors originated from a woman between 45 and 65 years old with acute or convalescent COVID-19.

Note on this clone: The sample contains more than one DNA sequence encoding this CDR3. The chain couples TRBV3-1 (or the pseudogene TRBV3-2) to TRBJ2-2; D is unclear. The CDR3 extends over 12 amino acids. Looked up from germline, CDR1 is LGHDT and CDR2 is YNNKEL (reference sequence). The V end was cut by 6 bases, the J end by 2 bases, with 4 bases between. As DNA, the CDR3 is TGTGCCAGCAGTTTAAACACCGGGGAGCTGTTTTTT. Translating gives CASSLNTGELFF.

The chain couples TRBV11-2 to TRBJ1-3, with 7 nucleotides matching TRBD1. The CDR3 runs 16 residues. In germline, CDR1 is SGHAT, CDR2 FQNNGV. V trimming: 4 bases; J trimming: 0 bases; junction bases outside the gene matches: 6. This chain's CDR3 is CASSSTGKSSGNTIYF. The CDR3 DNA is TGTGCCAGCAGCTCGACAGGGAAAAGCTCTGGAAACACCATATATTTT.